This TCR beta chain was identified in a study of cytomegalovirus exposure and HLA in healthy donors (dated by TCRdb to about 2017). With regard to the full study: An earlier analysis of some 550 of the donors reported roughly 270 Gb of sequence data and 100 million to 140 million unique TCR beta sequences from 150 million to 200 million T cells. An early release covering just under 650 HLA-typed donors comprised roughly 300 gigabases of sequencing data and tens of millions of unique TCR sequences. The genetic ancestry cluster associated with self-reported Caucasian donors included 65% to 90% of the roughly 390 genotyped donors. The study aimed to test whether signatures of past pathogen exposure could be identified by cataloging public T cell receptors. Using immunosequencing, the study profiled T cell repertoires from fewer than 700 subjects and related those repertoires to cytomegalovirus serostatus. A separate validation cohort of roughly 130 different subjects was used in addition to the roughly 670-subject first cohort. To predict cytomegalovirus infection status, the study combined high-throughput TCR immunosequencing, statistical association of individual TCRs with disease status, and machine learning. A later analysis re-examined previously published TCR beta repertoires from over 500 donors and added high-resolution HLA genotyping to investigate patterns of TCR occurrence. Rather than drawing on any new phenotypic data, the later analysis identified candidate immune exposures from TCR beta sequences and the way those sequences occurred across donors. An earlier analysis of approximately 580 of the donors used high-throughput TCR beta sequencing to judge whether each TCR beta V gene segment behaved as functional or pseudogenic. Donor age, sex, ethnicity and CMV serostatus were compiled alongside the repertoire data. Genome-wide SNP genotypes for about three fifths of the 666 donors were used in a later genetic analysis, which treated that subset as a discovery cohort. Every repertoire in the discovery cohort had been generated on one and the same sequencing platform. HLA typing covered class I and class II loci at four-digit resolution. The number of typed donors differed by locus: about 629-630 for A, B, C, DRB1 and DQB1; about 520 for DQA1; around 580 for DPA1; and about 450 for DPB1. Roughly 5 DR-DQ haplotypes were handled as single units for association and clustering, since linkage in the cohort was strong. Among several hundred genotyped donors of the cohort, an average of about 240,000 unique TCR beta nucleotide sequences was sequenced per donor, of which approximately 18% were non-productive.

Comment on this clone: Its antigen has not been determined. Within one base of it there is no much larger clone, and no base qualities were kept.

The library was obtained by the immunoSEQ multiplex PCR assay. A mixture of 60 forward primers for TCR Vbeta segments and 13 reverse primers for TCR Jbeta segments was used in the multiplex PCR. A multiplex PCR assay on genomic DNA amplified the CDR3 region of rearranged TCR beta genes. On the Illumina HiSeq System, the amplified TCR beta libraries were sequenced as 87-base-pair reads. The published analysis was carried out like this. A later analysis tallied 75 million to 95 million unique TCR beta chains across the 666 repertoires, and some 12 million of those chains were shared by two or more donors. Raw reads were error-corrected and collapsed into unique sequences with a nearest-neighbor algorithm that merged closely related sequences to remove PCR and sequencing errors. V, D and J gene segments were assigned by aligning CDR3 sequences to IMGT reference sequences. For a sequence to be retained, at least a six-nucleotide match to both a V gene segment and a J gene segment was required. A rearrangement counted as productive if the CDR3 had no stop codons and remained in frame with V and J, and every other rearrangement counted as non-productive. CDR3 was defined according to IMGT convention as the region running from the second conserved V-encoded cysteine to the conserved J-encoded phenylalanine. Sequences without an unambiguous match to a single V gene segment were excluded from the earlier analysis of about 630 of the donors. In an earlier analysis of 450 to 750 of the donors, a V segment was called functional when productive rearrangements were above 56.7%, and segregating when the standard deviation between donors exceeded 5%. A statistical classification framework was built for diagnosing cytomegalovirus status from the catalog of TCR beta chain sequences. A later analysis assigned V and J genes by comparing TCR nucleotide sequences with IMGT/GENE-DB human TR gene sequences. In a later analysis, CDR3 sequences and most-parsimonious VDJ recombination scenarios were assigned using the TCRdist pipeline. In a later analysis, every TCR beta chain was defined by the combination of its CDR3 amino acid sequence and its V-gene family, and reads without a unique V-gene family were dropped. As a way to deal with suspected cross-contamination and a sequencing artifact, a later analysis dropped more than 500 nucleotide sequences that were highly shared and had low generation probability. In a later analysis, a clonal expansion index for each public chain was calculated from normalized within-repertoire ranks of inferred template counts. In a later analysis, generation probabilities were computed with a VDJ recombination model fitted to out-of-frame rearrangements, and the resulting probabilities were checked against IGoR. In a later analysis, TCR-TCR, TCR-HLA and TCR-CMV co-occurrence was scored with hypergeometric tests, and a repertoire-size bias correction was applied to TCR pairs. False discovery rates were estimated in a later analysis by permuting HLA or CMV assignments 20 times. A later analysis grouped co-occurring TCRs with DBSCAN, adding TCRdist sequence similarity when clustering within HLA-allele-positive subsets. Repertoires with fewer than 30,000 or more than 120,000 public chains were left out of co-occurrence clustering, as were about 5 repertoires with anomalous nucleotide sharing. TCRdb mirrors the immuneACCESS table, restricted to in-frame sequences. Some clones are absent from its copies; in checked studies, under half trace to an unresolved V gene, and the reason for the others is unknown. V and J calls and clone size follow that table, whereas D and trimming were derived from the DNA. For this sample there are about 150,000 clones; about 82% appear just once. In total, the top ten clones hold 3.4% of the sample.

The cohort comprised some 680 healthy bone marrow donors. All cohort members were sampled while nominally healthy, although unrecorded immune exposures were likely present. The donor was CMV seronegative and was included in the group of about 350 seronegative cohort members. Each donor provided a peripheral blood sample, and peripheral blood mononuclear cells were used for TCR beta sequencing. The Qiagen DNeasy Blood Extraction Kit was used to extract genomic DNA from the blood cell samples. Summary of the overall study and its limitations: According to the authors, the approach could potentially be generalized to other disease states and immunological phenotypes. Fewer than 20 rarely observed V segments, including chromosome 9 orphons, were excluded from the earlier analysis of approximately 600 of the donors because counts were too low. A later analysis reported that several top co-occurrence clusters appeared linked to parvovirus B19, influenza, CMV and Epstein-Barr virus. CMV serostatus was the only immune exposure information available for the cohort. Because some donors lacked HLA typing at each locus, the association tests relied only on the typed subset. The classifier was reported to diagnose cytomegalovirus status with high specificity and sensitivity in both the original and validation cohorts. According to a later genetic analysis, donors in an Asian-associated ancestry cluster had fewer N-insertions in productive TCRs than the approximately 700-donor mean. A further reported finding was that TCR beta sequences accurately predicted the HLA-A and HLA-B alleles for most subjects in the first cohort. In a later analysis, most CMV-associated TCR beta chains were found to appear HLA-restricted, with HLA associations seemingly driven largely by CMV exposure. The 87-base-pair reads could not distinguish some IMGT-functional V segments, including TRBV6-2 and TRBV6-3, so those segments were excluded. In a later analysis, HLA-associated TCR beta chains were found to be more clonally expanded and to have lower generation probabilities than equally common non-associated chains. A later analysis found that TCR association rates varied across HLA loci, with DRB1 alleles showing the most associated TCRs and HLA-C alleles the fewest. Sequencing depth was assumed to be roughly uniform across donors in the presence/absence analyses, though that assumption may not hold. In an earlier analysis of around 600 of the donors, most TCR beta V segments appeared in productive rearrangements about 87% or about 30% of the time, broadly matching IMGT annotations. Across donors, most TCR sequences were observed very rarely, whereas some public TCRs were present in many individuals. The study listed 150 to 200 TCR beta chains as associated with cytomegalovirus. In a later genetic analysis, a missense DCLRE1C variant was associated with V-gene and J-gene trimming of TCR beta chains, and the association was replicated in an independent cohort. When HLA alleles, especially DR and DQ, strongly co-occurred, TCR associations were difficult to assign to individual alleles. In vitro tests confirmed that a few of the cytomegalovirus-associated TCR beta chains recognize cytomegalovirus antigens. A later analysis associated 15,000 to 20,000 TCR beta sequences with specific HLA alleles at a false discovery rate of 0.05. The sequencing pipeline was judged likely to have produced a cluster of highly shared sequence variants as a technical artifact. Linkage disequilibrium might explain the correlated functional status among segregating V segments, but an unknown experimental factor could not be excluded. Only TCR beta chains were sequenced in this cohort, and the absence of alpha or paired-chain data limited detectable features.

From a lookup of the germline V gene (reference sequence), CDR1 and CDR2 are SGHNT and YYREEE. Reading from cysteine to phenylalanine, the CDR3 counts 14 amino acids. The entry retains the CDR3 DNA only, 42 bases that are in frame from base 1. V loses 2 bases at its end and J loses 4 bases; junction bases beyond the gene matches: 6. Sample: PBMCs. Recombination joined TRBV5-4 with TRBJ2-7, with 7 junctional bases fitting TRBD2. The TCR sequence derives from a male donor in good health and CMV-seronegative. Here is the DNA: TGTGCCAGCAGCTTTCCGGGGGGTAGGTACGAGCAGTACTTC. Translated, this is CASSFPGGRYEQYF. The full variable domain, with segments outside the CDR3 supplied by the reference TRBV5-4 and TRBJ2-7 proteins, appears as ETGVTQSPTHLIKTRGQQVTLRCSSQSGHNTVSWYQQALGQGPQFIFQYYREEENGRGNFPPRFSGLQFPNYSSELNVNALELDDSALYLCASSFPGGRYEQYFGPGTRLTVT.